This T cell receptor beta chain appears in the sequencing data of a study of tumor-infiltrating lymphocytes in primary liver carcinoma (dated by TCRdb to 2015 to 2018). For the wider study: The five patients, three men and two women aged 30 to 69 years, had hepatocellular carcinoma (four) or combined HCC and intrahepatic cholangiocarcinoma (one). The five patients had tumors staged T1-T3 N0M0, with maximum diameters ranging from roughly 4.2 to 11 cm. Roughly 3.65 to 7.13 million productive TCRbeta reads were obtained per sample, and no significant difference in read depth was found between tissue types. For each liver tumor, the study sampled five regions along with adjacent normal tissue and blood, and applied TCRbeta repertoire sequencing, expression microarrays and whole-exome sequencing. A total of 35 or so specimens from 5 patients went through TCRbeta repertoire sequencing, namely 25 tumor regions, 5 adjacent noncancerous liver tissues and 5 peripheral blood samples. To link TCRbeta repertoire diversity with the local molecular phenotype, the roughly 26 tumor region samples were profiled using Agilent mRNA microarrays. Reproducibility between technical replicate repertoires was high, with correlation coefficients above 0.95 and mean shared-clone rates approximately 0.91.

Counted from cysteine to phenylalanine, this CDR3 has 17 amino acids. The only DNA kept is the CDR3, 51 bases in frame from the first base. Between the V and J ends, shortened by 4 bases and 9 bases respectively, the junction contains 29 bases. Taken from the germline V gene, the CDR1 and CDR2 loops are SGHDT and YYEEEE. With regard to this clonotype: Its antigen is unknown. No much larger clonotype is one base removed from it; base qualities were not supplied.

Total RNA and DNA were co-extracted from roughly 18-30 mg of bulk tissue with the AllPrep DNA/RNA mini kit, without cell sorting. Between November 2015 and March 2016, roughly 5 patients in China with histopathologically diagnosed primary liver carcinoma had their tumors surgically resected. At the time of sampling, the patients had chronic HBV infection and had not received any treatment. Five spatially separated regions were sampled per tumor: superior, inferior, left-lateral and right-lateral poles, plus the tumor centre. More than 75% viable tumor cells were found by histology in every tumor sample. Pieces of fresh tumor and adjacent tissue were cut in half, with one half kept in RNAlater at -80 degrees C and the other half sent for histology. Using a constant-region primer and ProtoScript II reverse transcriptase, TCRbeta-specific cDNA was reverse-transcribed from 500 ng total RNA. The TCRbeta libraries were prepared through three rounds of nested multiplex PCR following a slightly modified ARM-PCR procedure. Each of the first two PCR rounds ran for roughly 9 cycles and used multiplex TRBV1-TRBV30 forward primers together with a Cbeta reverse primer. Sample barcodes and Illumina adapters were attached in a final 25-cycle PCR using Deep VentR polymerase. Before sequencing, amplicons of 200-500 bp were purified from gel using a QIAquick gel extraction kit. TCRbeta amplicons were sequenced on an Illumina HiSeq 2500 with 250-bp paired-end reads. Turning to the authors' computational methods: Reads were quality-trimmed with Trimmomatic v0.33, and paired reads were merged with FLASH v1.2.11 to recover full CDR3 sequences. V, D and J germline segments were assigned to the rearranged TCRbeta sequences by MiGEC v1.2.1b. Clonotype statistics and Shannon-Wiener diversity indices were computed with VDJtools v1.0.0. Except for diversity analysis, only each sample's 250 most abundant clonotypes were used in subsequent analyses to reduce sampling bias. The public reads were reprocessed in TCRdb via fastp at Q25 and MiXCR, keeping in-frame beta chains. All rows with the same CDR3 protein become a single entry with the most common DNA and genes. The V and J calls reflect TCRdb's pipeline rather than the authors' work. This sample comprises approximately 100,000 distinct CDR3 sequences, around two thirds of them detected only once. The top ten constitute 10% to 15% of the sample.

Here is what the overall study found, with its caveats: The top 250 clones accounted for a significantly greater share of the repertoire in tumors than in blood (p = 0.039). Only the TCR beta chain was sequenced, so true repertoire diversity is likely underestimated because unpaired alpha chains were not captured. Only four or five patients were included in the study, and the authors note that the findings should be validated in a larger study. Only roughly 7-24% of top clones appeared in all five regions of a tumor, which suggests that tumor-infiltrating T cells are spatially heterogeneous. Comparison of CD4+ and CD8+ T cell repertoires was precluded by the use of bulk unsorted samples. Repertoire overlap was found to be higher between tumor regions (mean roughly 36%) than between tumor-adjacent (about 17%) or tumor-blood (around 15%) pairs, consistent with antigen-driven expansion.

This receptor was taken from a woman aged 55-69 years with primary liver carcinoma and hepatitis B virus infection. Sample: liver tumor tissue from sampling region 2. The cell subset or site tag for this specimen amounts to: tumor region T2, inferior pole. In this chain, TRBV5-6 is recombined with TRBJ2-7; TRBD2 could be the D gene, as 6 bases match. The nucleotides read TGTGCCAGCAGCCGGCCCTTTTCCCGGGAGCCCTCCTACATGCAGTACTTC. This sequence encodes CASSRPFSREPSYMQYF.